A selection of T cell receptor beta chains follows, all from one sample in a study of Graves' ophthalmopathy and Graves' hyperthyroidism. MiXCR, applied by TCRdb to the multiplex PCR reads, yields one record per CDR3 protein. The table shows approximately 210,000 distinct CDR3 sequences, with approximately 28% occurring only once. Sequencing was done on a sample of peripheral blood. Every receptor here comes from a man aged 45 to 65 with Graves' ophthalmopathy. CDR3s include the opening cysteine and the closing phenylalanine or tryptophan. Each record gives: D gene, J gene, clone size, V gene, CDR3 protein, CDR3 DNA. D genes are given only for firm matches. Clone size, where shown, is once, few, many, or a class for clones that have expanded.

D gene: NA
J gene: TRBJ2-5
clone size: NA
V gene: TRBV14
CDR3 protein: CASSQDPSQETQYF
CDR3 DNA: TGTGCCAGCAGCCAAGATCCCAGCCAAGAGACCCAGTACTTC

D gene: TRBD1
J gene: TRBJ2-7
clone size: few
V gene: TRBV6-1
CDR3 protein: CASSHGTVYEQYF
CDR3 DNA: TGTGCCAGCAGCCACGGGACAGTCTACGAGCAGTACTTC

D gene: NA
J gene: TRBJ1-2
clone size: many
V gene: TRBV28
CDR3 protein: CANRDAYGYTF
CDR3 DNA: TGCGCAAACAGGGACGCCTATGGCTACACCTTC

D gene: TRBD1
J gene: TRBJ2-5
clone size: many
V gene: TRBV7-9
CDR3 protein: CASSWMTGGGETQYF
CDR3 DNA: TGTGCCAGCAGTTGGATGACAGGGGGCGGAGAGACCCAGTACTTC

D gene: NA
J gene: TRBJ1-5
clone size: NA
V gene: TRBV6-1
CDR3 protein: CAIRGTNNQPQHF
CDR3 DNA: TGTGCCATCAGGGGTACAAACAATCAGCCCCAGCATTTT

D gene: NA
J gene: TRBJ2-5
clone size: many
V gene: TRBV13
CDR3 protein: CASSPPGTLRTQYF
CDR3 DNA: TGTGCCAGCAGCCCCCCCGGGACCTTGCGGACCCAGTACTTC

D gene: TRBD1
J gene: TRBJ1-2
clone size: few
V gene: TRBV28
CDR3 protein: CASSYGTAAGYTF
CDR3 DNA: TGTGCCAGCAGTTATGGGACAGCCGCTGGCTACACCTTC

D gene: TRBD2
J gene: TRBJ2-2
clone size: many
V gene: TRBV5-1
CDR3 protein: CASSNLKRERGGELFF
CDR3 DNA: TGCGCCAGCAGCAACCTCAAGCGGGAGAGAGGCGGGGAGCTGTTTTTT

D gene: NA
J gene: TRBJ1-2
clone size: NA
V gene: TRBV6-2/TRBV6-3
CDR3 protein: CASRQGTYGYTF
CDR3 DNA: TGTGCCAGCAGGCAAGGGACCTATGGCTACACCTTC

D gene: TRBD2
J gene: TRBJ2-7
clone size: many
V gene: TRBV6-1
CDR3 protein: CASTEGGNEQYF
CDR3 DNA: TGTGCCAGCACCGAGGGAGGGAACGAGCAGTACTTC

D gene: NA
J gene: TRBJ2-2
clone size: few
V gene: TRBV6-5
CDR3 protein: CASSYKPRGSGELFF
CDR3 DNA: TGTGCCAGCAGTTACAAACCAAGGGGTTCCGGGGAGCTGTTTTTT

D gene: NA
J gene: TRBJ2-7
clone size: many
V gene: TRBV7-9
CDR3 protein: CASSLPESDEQYF
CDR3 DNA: TGTGCCAGCAGCCTCCCGGAATCGGACGAGCAGTACTTC

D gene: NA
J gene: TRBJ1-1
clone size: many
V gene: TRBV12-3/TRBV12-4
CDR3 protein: CASSGFGSPRMNTEAFF
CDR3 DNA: TGTGCCAGCAGTGGATTCGGGAGTCCAAGAATGAACACTGAAGCTTTCTTT

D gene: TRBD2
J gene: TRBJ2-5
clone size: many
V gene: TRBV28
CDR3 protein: CASRTRGAQYF
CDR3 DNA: TGTGCCAGCAGGACCCGGGGGGCCCAGTACTTC

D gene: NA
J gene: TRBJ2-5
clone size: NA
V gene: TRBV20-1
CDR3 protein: CSAPGALGEETQYF
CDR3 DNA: TGCAGTGCTCCGGGGGCCCTAGGAGAAGAGACCCAGTACTTC

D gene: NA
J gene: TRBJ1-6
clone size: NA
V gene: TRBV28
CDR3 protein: CASRIENNSPLHF
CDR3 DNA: TGTGCCAGCAGGATCGAAAATAATTCACCCCTCCACTTT

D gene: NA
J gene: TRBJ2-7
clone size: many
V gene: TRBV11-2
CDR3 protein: CASSHLGYEQYF
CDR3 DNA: TGTGCCAGCAGCCACCTTGGGTACGAGCAGTACTTC

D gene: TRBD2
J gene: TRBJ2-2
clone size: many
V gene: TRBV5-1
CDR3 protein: CASSLSGSANTGELFF
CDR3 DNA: TGCGCCAGCAGCCTTAGCGGGAGCGCGAACACCGGGGAGCTGTTTTTT

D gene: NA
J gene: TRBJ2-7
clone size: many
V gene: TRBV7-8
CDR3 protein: CASSLLQGPYEQYF
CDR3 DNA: TGTGCCAGCAGCTTGCTCCAGGGCCCCTACGAGCAGTACTTC

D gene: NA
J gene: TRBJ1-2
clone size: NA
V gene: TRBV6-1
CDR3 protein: CASSEGGTVRGYTF
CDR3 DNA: TGTGCCAGCAGTGAAGGGGGGACGGTTCGGGGCTACACCTTC

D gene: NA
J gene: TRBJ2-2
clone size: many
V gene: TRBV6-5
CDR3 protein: CASSPGVSAGELFF
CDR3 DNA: TGTGCCAGCAGCCCAGGGGTTAGCGCCGGGGAGCTGTTTTTT

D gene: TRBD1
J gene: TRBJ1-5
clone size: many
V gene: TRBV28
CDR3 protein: CASSGDRVGNQPQHF
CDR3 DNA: TGTGCCAGCAGTGGGGACAGGGTCGGCAATCAGCCCCAGCATTTT

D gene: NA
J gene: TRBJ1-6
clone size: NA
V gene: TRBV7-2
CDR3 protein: CASTMAGMGNSPLHF
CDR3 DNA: TGTGCCAGCACCATGGCAGGGATGGGGAATTCACCCCTCCACTTT

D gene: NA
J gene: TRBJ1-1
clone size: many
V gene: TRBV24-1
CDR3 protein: CATSDFSGDLEAFF
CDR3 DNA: TGTGCCACCAGTGATTTTTCAGGGGACCTTGAAGCTTTCTTT

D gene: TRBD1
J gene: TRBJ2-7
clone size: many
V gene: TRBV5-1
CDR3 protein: CASSLSGTGVHEQYF
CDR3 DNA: TGCGCCAGCAGCTTATCCGGGACAGGGGTCCACGAGCAGTACTTC

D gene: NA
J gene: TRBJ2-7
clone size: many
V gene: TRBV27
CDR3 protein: CASSWGGEGAEQYF
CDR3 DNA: TGTGCCAGCTCTTGGGGAGGGGAGGGGGCCGAGCAGTACTTC

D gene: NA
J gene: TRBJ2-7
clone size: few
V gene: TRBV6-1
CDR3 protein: CASSDRDLGEQYF
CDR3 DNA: TGTGCCAGCAGTGACAGGGATCTGGGGGAGCAGTACTTC

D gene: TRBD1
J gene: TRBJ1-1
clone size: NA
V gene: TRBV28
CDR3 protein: CASSSPWTGGTEAFF
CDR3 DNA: TGTGCCAGCAGTTCTCCGTGGACAGGGGGCACTGAAGCTTTCTTT

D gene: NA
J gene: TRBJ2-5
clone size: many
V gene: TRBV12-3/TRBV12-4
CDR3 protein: CASSLAGQSSEETQYF
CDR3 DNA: TGTGCCAGCAGTTTAGCCGGACAGAGCAGTGAAGAGACCCAGTACTTC

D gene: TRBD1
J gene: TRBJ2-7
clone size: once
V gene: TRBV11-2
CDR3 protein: CASSLDGTGGYEQYF
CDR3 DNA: TGTGCCAGCAGCTTAGACGGGACAGGGGGATACGAGCAGTACTTC

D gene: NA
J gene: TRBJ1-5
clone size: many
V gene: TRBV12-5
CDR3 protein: CASGLVLSGTSNQPQHF
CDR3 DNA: TGTGCTAGTGGTTTGGTGTTGTCGGGGACAAGCAATCAGCCCCAGCATTTT

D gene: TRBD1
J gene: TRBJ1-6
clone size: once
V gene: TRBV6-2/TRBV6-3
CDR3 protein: CASRPPDRVGGSPLHF
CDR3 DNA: TGTGCCAGCAGACCCCCGGACAGGGTGGGAGGTTCACCCCTCCACTTT

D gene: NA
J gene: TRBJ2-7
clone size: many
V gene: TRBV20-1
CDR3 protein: CSARPGLTYEQYF
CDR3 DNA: TGCAGTGCTAGGCCGGGACTGACCTACGAGCAGTACTTC